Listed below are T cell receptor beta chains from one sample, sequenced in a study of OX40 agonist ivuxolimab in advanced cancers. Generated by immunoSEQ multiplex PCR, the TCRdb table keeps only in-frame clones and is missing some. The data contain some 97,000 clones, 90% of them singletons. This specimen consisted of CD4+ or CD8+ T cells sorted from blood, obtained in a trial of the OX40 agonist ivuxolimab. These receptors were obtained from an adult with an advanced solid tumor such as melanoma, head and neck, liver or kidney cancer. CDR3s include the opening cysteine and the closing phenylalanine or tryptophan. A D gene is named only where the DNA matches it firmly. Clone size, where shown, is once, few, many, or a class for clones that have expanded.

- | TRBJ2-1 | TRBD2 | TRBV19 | TGTGCCAGTACCAGCAGCGGGGGGGGTGAGCAGTTCTTC | CASTSSGGGEQFF
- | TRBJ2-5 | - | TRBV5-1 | TGCGCCAGCAGCTTGTATGAGACCCAGTACTTC | CASSLYETQYF
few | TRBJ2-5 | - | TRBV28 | TGTGCCAGCAGTTCTCCGGGGCTAGCAAAGGAGACCCAGTACTTC | CASSSPGLAKETQYF
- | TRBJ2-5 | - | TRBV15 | TGTGCCACCAGCAGAGACCCAAAGGAGACCCAGTACTTC | CATSRDPKETQYF
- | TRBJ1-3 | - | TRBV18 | TGTGCCAGCTCACTCGACAGCTCTGGAAACACCATATATTTT | CASSLDSSGNTIYF
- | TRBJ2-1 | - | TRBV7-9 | TGTGCCATCGATAGGGGGGCAGCTTCCTACAATGAGCAGTTCTTC | CAIDRGAASYNEQFF
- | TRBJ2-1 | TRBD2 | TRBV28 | TGTGCCACCCAACCGCTAGCGGGAGGGCTGAATGAGCAGTTCTTC | CATQPLAGGLNEQFF
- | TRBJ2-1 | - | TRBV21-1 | TGTGCCAGCAGCAAATTGAGCGGGACGCCCTACAATGAGCAGTTCTTC | CASSKLSGTPYNEQFF
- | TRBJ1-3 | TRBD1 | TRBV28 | TGTGCCAGCAGTACTACCGACAGGGGTCGGAACACCATATATTTT | CASSTTDRGRNTIYF
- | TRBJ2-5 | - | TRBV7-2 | TGTGCCAGCAGTTCTGGGACCGCGACCCAGTACTTC | CASSSGTATQYF
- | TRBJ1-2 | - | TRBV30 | TGTGCCTGGAGCTTGGGTGGTAACTATGGCTACACCTTC | CAWSLGGNYGYTF
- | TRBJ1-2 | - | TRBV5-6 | TGTGCCAGCAGCTTGGGCAGGGATGGCTACACCTTC | CASSLGRDGYTF
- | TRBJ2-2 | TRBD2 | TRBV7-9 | TGTGCCAGCAGCTTAAGCGGGAGACCATACACCGGGGAGCTGTTTTTT | CASSLSGRPYTGELFF
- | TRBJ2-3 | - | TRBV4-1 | TGCGCCAGCAGCCAAGACATGGGCCATACGCAGTATTTT | CASSQDMGHTQYF
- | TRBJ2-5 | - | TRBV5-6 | TGTGCCAGCAGCTTGATGGGAAAAGAGACCCAGTACTTC | CASSLMGKETQYF
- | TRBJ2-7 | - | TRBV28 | TGTGCCAGCAGTTCCCCGCAGTGGGGAAACTCCTACGAGCAGTACTTC | CASSSPQWGNSYEQYF
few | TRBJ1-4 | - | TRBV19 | TGTGCCAGTAGTATGGGGCAGAATGAAAAACTGTTTTTT | CASSMGQNEKLFF
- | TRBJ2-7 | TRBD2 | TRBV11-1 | TGTGCCAGCAGCTTAGCGGTAGCGGGAGGGCCCGACGGGGAGCAGTACTTC | CASSLAVAGGPDGEQYF
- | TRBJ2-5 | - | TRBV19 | TGTGCCAGTAGTAAATCGGGGGCTGGTGAGACCCAGTACTTC | CASSKSGAGETQYF
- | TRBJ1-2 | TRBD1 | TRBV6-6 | TGTGCCAGCAGTTACCACAGGGGGGACGGCTACACCTTC | CASSYHRGDGYTF
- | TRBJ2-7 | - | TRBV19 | TGTGCCAGTAGTATGACAGGCACCTACGAGCAGTACTTC | CASSMTGTYEQYF
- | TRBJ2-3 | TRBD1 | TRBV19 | TGTGCCACTCTTAATCACAGGGGGGGCACAGATACGCAGTATTTT | CATLNHRGGTDTQYF
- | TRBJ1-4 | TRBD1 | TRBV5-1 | TGCGCCAGCAGCAACGGACAGGGGGCTAATGAAAAACTGTTTTTT | CASSNGQGANEKLFF
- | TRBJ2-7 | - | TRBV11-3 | TGTGCCAGCAGCTCGGGGAGGAGGAACGAGCAGTACTTC | CASSSGRRNEQYF
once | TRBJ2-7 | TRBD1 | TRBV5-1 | TGCGCCAGCAGCTGGGACAGCACCTACGAGCAGTACTTC | CASSWDSTYEQYF
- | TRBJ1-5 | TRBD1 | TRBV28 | TGTGCCAGCAGCACAGGGGGCGCGACTCAGCCCCAGCATTTT | CASSTGGATQPQHF
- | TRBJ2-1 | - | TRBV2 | TGTGCCAGCTCCCTAGCGCCCAGGGGGTCTGAGCAGTTCTTC | CASSLAPRGSEQFF
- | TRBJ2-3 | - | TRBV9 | TGTGCCAGCAGCGTATCCATCTTGGCAGATACGCAGTATTTT | CASSVSILADTQYF
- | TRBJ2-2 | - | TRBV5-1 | TGCGCCAGCAGCTTGATGCAGGCGAACACCGGGGAGCTGTTTTTT | CASSLMQANTGELFF
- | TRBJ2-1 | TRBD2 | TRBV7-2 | TGTGCCAGCAGCTTACTAGCGGGAGGCCAATACAATGAGCAGTTCTTC | CASSLLAGGQYNEQFF
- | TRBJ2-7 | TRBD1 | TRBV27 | TGTGCCAGTTCTAGGGGGCAGGGAACTTACGAGCAGTACTTC | CASSRGQGTYEQYF
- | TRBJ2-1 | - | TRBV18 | TGTGCCAGCTCACCTTTTGGGAGCCACAATGAGCAGTTCTTC | CASSPFGSHNEQFF
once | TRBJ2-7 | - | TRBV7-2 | TGTGCCAGCAGCTTAGGGCTAGGTCCGTTCTACGAGCAGTACTTC | CASSLGLGPFYEQYF
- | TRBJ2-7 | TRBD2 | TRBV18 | TGTGCCACGGGCAGCTCAGCGGGAGTCAGAGACGAGCAGTACTTC | CATGSSAGVRDEQYF
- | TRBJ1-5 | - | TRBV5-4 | TGTGCCAGCAGCTTGAATGGTGGCAATCAGCCCCAGCATTTT | CASSLNGGNQPQHF
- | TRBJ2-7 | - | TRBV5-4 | TGTGCCAGCAGCTTTGAAACCCCCCCTTACGAGCAGTACTTC | CASSFETPPYEQYF
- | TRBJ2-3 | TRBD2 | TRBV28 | TGTGCCAGCAGTTTGCTTGGACTAGCGGGAGGCACAGATACGCAGTATTTT | CASSLLGLAGGTDTQYF
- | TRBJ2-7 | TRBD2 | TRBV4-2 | TGTGCCAGCAGCCAAGAGGGGACTAGCGGGAGCCAAGAGCAGTACTTC | CASSQEGTSGSQEQYF
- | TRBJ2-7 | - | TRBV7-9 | TGTGCCAGCAGCTTAGCAGGCGGGGGCTACTACGAGCAGTACTTC | CASSLAGGGYYEQYF
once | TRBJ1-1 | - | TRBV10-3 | TGTGCCATCAGTGACCAGGTGAACACTGAAGCTTTCTTT | CAISDQVNTEAFF
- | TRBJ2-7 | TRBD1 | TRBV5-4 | TGTGCCAGCAGCGGGACAGGGCGGTACGAGCAGTACTTC | CASSGTGRYEQYF
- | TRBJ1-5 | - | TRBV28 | TGTGCCAGCGGGGGTTTATACCAGCCCCAGCATTTT | CASGGLYQPQHF
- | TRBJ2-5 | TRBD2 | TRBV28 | TGTGCCAGCCGTAAAAGGACTAGCGGGAGTATAAAAGAGACCCAGTACTTC | CASRKRTSGSIKETQYF
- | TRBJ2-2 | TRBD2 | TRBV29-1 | TGCAGCGTGAGCGGGAGATCCACCGGGGAGCTGTTTTTT | CSVSGRSTGELFF
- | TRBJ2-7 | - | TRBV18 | TGTGCCAGCTCACCTACTCAGGGCTACGAGCAGTACTTC | CASSPTQGYEQYF
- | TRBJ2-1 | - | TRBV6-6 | TGTGCCAGCATAGGCAGGTTCAATGAGCAGTTCTTC | CASIGRFNEQFF
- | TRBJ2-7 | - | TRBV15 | TGTGCCACCAGCAGAGGCGGGCAAACCTACGAGCAGTACTTC | CATSRGGQTYEQYF
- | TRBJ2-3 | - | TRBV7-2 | TGTGCCAGCAGCTTAAGTCGAAGTAGCACAGATACGCAGTATTTT | CASSLSRSSTDTQYF
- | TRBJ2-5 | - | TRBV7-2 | TGTGCCAGCAGCTTAGCGCAGCGACAGAACCAAGAGACCCAGTACTTC | CASSLAQRQNQETQYF
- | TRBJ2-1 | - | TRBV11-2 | TGTGCCAGCAGCCGAAAGGAGCAGTTCTTC | CASSRKEQFF
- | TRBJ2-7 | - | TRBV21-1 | TGTGCCAGCAGCAAAGACGGGCAGCTTCAGTCCTATTCCTACGAGCAGTACTTC | CASSKDGQLQSYSYEQYF
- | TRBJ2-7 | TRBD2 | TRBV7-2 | TGTGCCAGCAGCCTAAACTCCGGGACTAGCGGGAGTGGGCAGTACTTC | CASSLNSGTSGSGQYF